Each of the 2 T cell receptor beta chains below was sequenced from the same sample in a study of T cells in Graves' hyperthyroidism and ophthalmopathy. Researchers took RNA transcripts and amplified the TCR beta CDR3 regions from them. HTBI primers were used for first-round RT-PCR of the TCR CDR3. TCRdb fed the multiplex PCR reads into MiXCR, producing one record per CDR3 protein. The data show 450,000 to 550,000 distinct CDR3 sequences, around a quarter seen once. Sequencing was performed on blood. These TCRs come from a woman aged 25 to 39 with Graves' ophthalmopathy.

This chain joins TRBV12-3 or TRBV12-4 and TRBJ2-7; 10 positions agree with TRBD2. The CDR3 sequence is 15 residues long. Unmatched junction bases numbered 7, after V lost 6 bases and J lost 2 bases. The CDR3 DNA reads TGTGCCAGCAGGTTTGCTAGCGGGGGTGCCTACGAGCAGTACTTC. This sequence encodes CASRFASGGAYEQYF.

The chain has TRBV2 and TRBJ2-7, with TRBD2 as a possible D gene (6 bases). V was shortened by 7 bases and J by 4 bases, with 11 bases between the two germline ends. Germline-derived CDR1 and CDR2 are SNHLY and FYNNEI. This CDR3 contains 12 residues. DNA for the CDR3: TGTGCCAGCAAAGAGGACTATTACGAGCAGTACTTC. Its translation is CASKEDYYEQYF.